This is a list of T cell receptor beta chains from one sample in a study of T cell repertoires in cytomegalovirus infection. TCRdb re-called the reads through MiXCR, storing one row per CDR3 protein. This table holds about half a million distinct CDR3 sequences, 30% to 40% found once. Antigens for these TCRs are unknown. This sample comprised cultured PBMCs, obtained from culture after CMV antigen stimulation. The receptors were gathered from a human donor in good health (CMV status not recorded). Some clones in this sample may be carry-over from other donors' samples. CDR3s include the opening cysteine and the closing phenylalanine or tryptophan. D genes are given only for firm matches. The size field is filled for only some rows; it gives once, few, many or a size class.

j_call: TRBJ2-1; v_call: TRBV7-2; clone_size: many; d_call: TRBD2; cdr3_aa: CASSLFGRSSYNEQFF; cdr3_nt: TGTGCCAGCAGCTTATTCGGGAGGAGCTCCTACAATGAGCAGTTCTTC
j_call: TRBJ1-5; v_call: TRBV28; clone_size: few; d_call: NA; cdr3_aa: CASRENTGYQPQHF; cdr3_nt: TGTGCCAGCAGGGAAAACACAGGGTATCAGCCCCAGCATTTT
j_call: TRBJ2-7; v_call: TRBV7-8; clone_size: few; d_call: TRBD2; cdr3_aa: CATTEREGRYEQYF; cdr3_nt: TGTGCCACCACGGAGCGGGAGGGCCGATACGAGCAGTACTTC
j_call: TRBJ2-3; v_call: TRBV7-2; clone_size: NA; d_call: NA; cdr3_aa: CASSLGATGTLSNTQYF; cdr3_nt: TGTGCCAGCAGCTTAGGGGCCACAGGAACCCTTAGCAATACGCAGTATTTT
j_call: TRBJ2-1; v_call: TRBV11-2; clone_size: NA; d_call: NA; cdr3_aa: CASSSGPSLENEQFF; cdr3_nt: TGTGCCAGCAGTTCAGGCCCAAGTTTAGAAAATGAGCAGTTCTTC
j_call: TRBJ1-2; v_call: TRBV7-6; clone_size: few; d_call: TRBD1; cdr3_aa: CALLDREGYGYTF; cdr3_nt: TGTGCCCTACTGGACAGGGAAGGCTATGGCTACACCTTC
j_call: TRBJ2-2; v_call: TRBV7-2; clone_size: NA; d_call: TRBD2; cdr3_aa: CASSSLAGGYGTGELFF; cdr3_nt: TGTGCCAGCAGCTCGCTAGCGGGAGGATACGGCACCGGGGAGCTGTTTTTT
j_call: TRBJ2-7; v_call: TRBV19; clone_size: NA; d_call: NA; cdr3_aa: CASSNSHYSYEQYF; cdr3_nt: TGTGCCAGTAGTAACAGCCACTACTCCTACGAGCAGTACTTC
j_call: TRBJ1-4; v_call: TRBV2; clone_size: NA; d_call: NA; cdr3_aa: CASSEFGGAYNEKLFF; cdr3_nt: TGTGCCAGCAGTGAATTTGGAGGGGCCTATAATGAAAAACTGTTTTTT
j_call: TRBJ1-4; v_call: TRBV28; clone_size: NA; d_call: TRBD1; cdr3_aa: CASSLRRTGGLRGEKLFF; cdr3_nt: TGTGCCAGCAGTCTCCGTCGGACAGGGGGCCTTAGAGGGGAAAAACTGTTTTTT
j_call: TRBJ1-2; v_call: TRBV7-9; clone_size: NA; d_call: NA; cdr3_aa: CASSLIENYGYTF; cdr3_nt: TGTGCCAGCAGCTTAATTGAAAACTATGGCTACACCTTC
j_call: TRBJ2-1; v_call: TRBV7-2; clone_size: many; d_call: NA; cdr3_aa: CASSLLVPGPVIYNEQFF; cdr3_nt: TGTGCCAGCAGCTTACTGGTACCGGGCCCAGTTATCTACAATGAGCAGTTCTTC
j_call: TRBJ2-2; v_call: TRBV7-2; clone_size: few; d_call: NA; cdr3_aa: CASTEIAAGELFF; cdr3_nt: TGTGCCAGCACCGAAATAGCTGCCGGGGAGCTGTTTTTT
j_call: TRBJ2-1; v_call: TRBV7-2; clone_size: NA; d_call: TRBD2; cdr3_aa: CASSFGLAGSSYNEQFF; cdr3_nt: TGTGCCAGCAGCTTCGGACTAGCGGGAAGCTCCTACAATGAGCAGTTCTTC
j_call: TRBJ2-1; v_call: TRBV18; clone_size: NA; d_call: TRBD2; cdr3_aa: CASSPTSGDNEQFF; cdr3_nt: TGTGCCAGCTCACCAACGAGCGGGGACAATGAGCAGTTCTTC
j_call: TRBJ1-1; v_call: TRBV7-9; clone_size: NA; d_call: NA; cdr3_aa: CASSGWNTEAFF; cdr3_nt: TGTGCCAGCAGCGGTTGGAACACTGAAGCTTTCTTT
j_call: TRBJ1-2; v_call: TRBV15; clone_size: NA; d_call: NA; cdr3_aa: CATSRDRRGIYGYTF; cdr3_nt: TGTGCCACCAGCAGAGATCGGCGAGGAATCTATGGCTACACCTTC
j_call: TRBJ2-1; v_call: TRBV7-2; clone_size: NA; d_call: NA; cdr3_aa: CASSLKRGQNEQFF; cdr3_nt: TGTGCCAGCAGCTTAAAGCGGGGACAGAATGAGCAGTTCTTC
j_call: TRBJ2-1; v_call: TRBV5-1; clone_size: NA; d_call: TRBD2; cdr3_aa: CARITSGRVGEQFF; cdr3_nt: TGCGCCAGGATAACTAGCGGGAGGGTAGGTGAGCAGTTCTTC
j_call: TRBJ2-1; v_call: TRBV24-1; clone_size: few; d_call: TRBD1; cdr3_aa: CATSDARGQGTYNEQFF; cdr3_nt: TGTGCCACCAGTGATGCTCGGGGACAGGGAACCTACAATGAGCAGTTCTTC
j_call: TRBJ2-3; v_call: TRBV23-1; clone_size: NA; d_call: NA; cdr3_aa: CASSQGGITVPESWNTQYF; cdr3_nt: TGCGCCAGCAGCCAAGGGGGAATTACAGTCCCCGAATCCTGGAATACGCAGTATTTT
j_call: TRBJ2-3; v_call: TRBV2; clone_size: NA; d_call: NA; cdr3_aa: CASSERSSLDTQYF; cdr3_nt: TGTGCCAGCAGTGAACGGAGCAGTTTGGATACGCAGTATTTT
j_call: TRBJ1-4; v_call: TRBV18; clone_size: NA; d_call: NA; cdr3_aa: CASSPLGGSVATNEKLFF; cdr3_nt: TGTGCCAGCTCACCGCTGGGAGGCTCAGTTGCAACTAATGAAAAACTGTTTTTT
j_call: TRBJ2-5; v_call: TRBV25-1; clone_size: NA; d_call: NA; cdr3_aa: CASSEYPRETQYF; cdr3_nt: TGTGCCAGCAGTGAATATCCGAGGGAGACCCAGTACTTC
j_call: TRBJ2-5; v_call: TRBV6-1; clone_size: many; d_call: TRBD2; cdr3_aa: CASSEGGALLQETQYF; cdr3_nt: TGTGCCAGCAGTGAGGGAGGGGCATTACTCCAAGAGACCCAGTACTTC
j_call: TRBJ1-1; v_call: TRBV10-2; clone_size: few; d_call: NA; cdr3_aa: CASTKGRTEAFF; cdr3_nt: TGCGCCAGCACGAAGGGGCGAACTGAAGCTTTCTTT
j_call: TRBJ2-1; v_call: TRBV6-8; clone_size: NA; d_call: NA; cdr3_aa: CASSYGGLQNNEQFF; cdr3_nt: TGTGCCAGCAGTTACGGAGGGCTCCAGAACAATGAGCAGTTCTTC
j_call: TRBJ2-2; v_call: TRBV12-3/TRBV12-4; clone_size: NA; d_call: NA; cdr3_aa: CATGSSGELFF; cdr3_nt: TGTGCCACCGGGTCCTCCGGGGAGCTGTTTTTT
j_call: TRBJ2-5; v_call: TRBV10-3; clone_size: NA; d_call: TRBD2; cdr3_aa: CASSVTGTSDAETQYF; cdr3_nt: TGTGCCAGCAGTGTTACCGGGACTAGCGATGCGGAGACCCAGTACTTC
j_call: TRBJ1-2; v_call: TRBV4-3; clone_size: NA; d_call: NA; cdr3_aa: CASSQALIGTLHYGYTF; cdr3_nt: TGCGCCAGCAGCCAAGCATTGATCGGGACCCTCCACTATGGCTACACCTTC
j_call: TRBJ2-1; v_call: TRBV4-3; clone_size: once; d_call: NA; cdr3_aa: CASSPVWSGNNEQFF; cdr3_nt: TGCGCCAGCAGCCCTGTGTGGTCGGGGAACAATGAGCAGTTCTTC
j_call: TRBJ2-6; v_call: TRBV19; clone_size: NA; d_call: TRBD1; cdr3_aa: CASSIETGGAGANVLTF; cdr3_nt: TGTGCCAGTAGTATAGAGACAGGGGGCGCTGGGGCCAACGTCCTGACTTTC